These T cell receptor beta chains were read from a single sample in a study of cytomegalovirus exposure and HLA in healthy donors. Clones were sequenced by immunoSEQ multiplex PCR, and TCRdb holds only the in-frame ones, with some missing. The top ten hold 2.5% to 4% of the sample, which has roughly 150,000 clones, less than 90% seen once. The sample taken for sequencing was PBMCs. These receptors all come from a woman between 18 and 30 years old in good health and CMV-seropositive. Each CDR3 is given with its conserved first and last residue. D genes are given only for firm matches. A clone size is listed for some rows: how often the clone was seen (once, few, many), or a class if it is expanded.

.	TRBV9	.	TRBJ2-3	TGTGCCAGCAGCGTAGAGACTAGCATTGAGGGGGGTACGCAGTATTTT	CASSVETSIEGGTQYF
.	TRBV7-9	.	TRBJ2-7	TGTGCCAGCACCCCCGGAGGCTCCACCTACGAGCAGTACTTC	CASTPGGSTYEQYF
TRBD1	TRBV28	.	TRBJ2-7	TGTGCCAGCAGTCCAGGGACAGTCCTTTCCTACGAGCAGTACTTC	CASSPGTVLSYEQYF
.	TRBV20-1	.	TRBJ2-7	TGCAGTGCTGGACAGTCCTACGAGCAGTACTTC	CSAGQSYEQYF
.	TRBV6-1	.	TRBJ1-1	TGTGCCAGCAGCTTGGACACCCTGAACACTGAAGCTTTCTTT	CASSLDTLNTEAFF
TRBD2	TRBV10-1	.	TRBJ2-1	TGCGCCAGCAGTGCTAGCGGGAGTGAGAATGAGCAGTTCTTC	CASSASGSENEQFF
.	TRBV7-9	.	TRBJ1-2	TGTGCCAGCAGCTTAAATTCTCCAGGGAACTATGGCTACACCTTC	CASSLNSPGNYGYTF
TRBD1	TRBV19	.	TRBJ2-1	TGTGCCAGTAGTATCCGACAGACAGGGGGGCATGAGCAGTTCTTC	CASSIRQTGGHEQFF
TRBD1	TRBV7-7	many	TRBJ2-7	TGTGCTAGCAGCTTAGAGGGGACAGGTGAGTTCTACGAGCAGTACTTC	CASSLEGTGEFYEQYF
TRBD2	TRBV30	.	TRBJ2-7	TGTGCCTGGAGTACCCGCCTGACTAGCCGAAGCTACGAGCAGTACTTC	CAWSTRLTSRSYEQYF
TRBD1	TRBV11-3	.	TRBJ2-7	TGTGCCAGCACCGAGGGACAGGGGGAACTATCCTACGAGCAGTACTTC	CASTEGQGELSYEQYF
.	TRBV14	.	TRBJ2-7	TGTGCCAGCAGCCAAGTACCTAGCTACGAGCAGTACTTC	CASSQVPSYEQYF
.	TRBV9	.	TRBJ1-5	TGTGCCAGCAGCGAGGAGTCGGCCAATCAGCCCCAGCATTTT	CASSEESANQPQHF
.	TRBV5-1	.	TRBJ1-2	TGCGCCAGCAGCTTCCAGGGCGGCGGCTACACCTTC	CASSFQGGGYTF
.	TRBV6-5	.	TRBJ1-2	TGTGCCAGCAGTTACAGCAGGGAAGGATATGGCTACACCTTC	CASSYSREGYGYTF
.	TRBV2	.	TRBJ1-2	TGTGCCAGCAGTGGGGCCTCCCCCTCGAGTGGCTACACCTTC	CASSGASPSSGYTF
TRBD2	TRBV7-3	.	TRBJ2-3	TGTGCCAGCAGCTTAATTGTTAGCGGGAGGGGCACAGATACGCAGTATTTT	CASSLIVSGRGTDTQYF
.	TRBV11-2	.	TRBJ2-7	TGTGCCAGCAGCTTTAGTGGCGGTAGCTCCTACGAGCAGTACTTC	CASSFSGGSSYEQYF
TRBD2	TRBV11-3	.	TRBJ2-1	TGTGCCAGCAGCTTCTCCAGCGGGAGGGGGCTGTTCTTC	CASSFSSGRGLFF
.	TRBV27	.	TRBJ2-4	TGTGCCAGCAGTTTAGTTAGCGGAATAGCCAAAAACATTCAGTACTTC	CASSLVSGIAKNIQYF
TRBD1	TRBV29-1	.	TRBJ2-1	TGCAGCGTTGAGAGGGGGCAGGGTAACAATGAGCAGTTCTTC	CSVERGQGNNEQFF
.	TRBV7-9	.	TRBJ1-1	TGTGCCAGCAGCTTAGATTCACCAGGGAACACTGAAGCTTTCTTT	CASSLDSPGNTEAFF
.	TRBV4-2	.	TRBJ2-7	TGTGCCAGCAGCTCCGACTCCCGGGACTCGAGCTCCTACGAGCAGTACTTC	CASSSDSRDSSSYEQYF
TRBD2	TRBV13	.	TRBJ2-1	TGTGCCAGCAGCTTAGTTAGCGGGAGCTTCTACAATGAGCAGTTCTTC	CASSLVSGSFYNEQFF